The T cell receptor (beta chain) under discussion was sequenced for a study of blood T cell repertoires in COVID-19. The V and J ends lost 2 bases and 7 bases, in that order; junction bases with no gene match: 6. This CDR3 spans 15 amino acids. The germline V gene has CDR1 SGHTA and CDR2 FQGNSA. Original processing notes: The assay estimated nucleated cells by amplifying reference gene primers. Method: immunoSEQ multiplex PCR; TCRdb's copy keeps in-frame clones and lacks some. The V and J calls and clone size are taken from that table; D and trimming were inferred from the DNA. The profile shows about 140,000 clones, approximately 90% of them singletons.

The clonotype was recovered from a woman at least 80 years old with acute or convalescent COVID-19. What was sequenced was peripheral blood. This rearrangement joins TRBV7-2 to TRBJ2-1; 9 nucleotides line up with TRBD2. The CDR3 nucleotides are TGTGCCAGCAGCTTACGCGGGGGGGCCGGGAATGAGCAGTTCTTC. This translates into CASSLRGGAGNEQFF.